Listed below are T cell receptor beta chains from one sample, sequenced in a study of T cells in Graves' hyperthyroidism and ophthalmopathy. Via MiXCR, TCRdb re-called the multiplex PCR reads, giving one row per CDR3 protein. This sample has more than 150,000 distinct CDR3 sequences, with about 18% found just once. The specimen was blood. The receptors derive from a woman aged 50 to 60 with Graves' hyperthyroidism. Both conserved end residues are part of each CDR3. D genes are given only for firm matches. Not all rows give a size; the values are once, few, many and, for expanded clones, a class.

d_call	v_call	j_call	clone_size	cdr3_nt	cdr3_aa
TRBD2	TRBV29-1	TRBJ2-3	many	TGCAGCGTTGATTTCCTAGCGGGGGGCTACACAGATACGCAGTATTTT	CSVDFLAGGYTDTQYF
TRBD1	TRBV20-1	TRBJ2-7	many	TGCAGTGCTCTCCGGGACAGGGGCTACGAGCAGTACTTC	CSALRDRGYEQYF
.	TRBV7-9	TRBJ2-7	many	TGTGCCAGCAGCTTAGGGAACAGTTATCCCTACGAGCAGTACTTC	CASSLGNSYPYEQYF
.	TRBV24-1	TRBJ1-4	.	TGTGCCACCAGTGATTCCAATACAGGAACAACTAATGAAAAACTGTTTTTT	CATSDSNTGTTNEKLFF
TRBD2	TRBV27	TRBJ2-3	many	TGTGCCAGCAGGCGGGGGGGCACAGATACGCAGTATTTT	CASRRGGTDTQYF
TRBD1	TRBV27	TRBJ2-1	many	TGTGCCAGCAGTATTACAGGGGTTGAGCAGTTCTTC	CASSITGVEQFF
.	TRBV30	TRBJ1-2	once	TGTGCCTGGAGTGTACGCCTGAAATTCAACTATGGCTACACCTTC	CAWSVRLKFNYGYTF
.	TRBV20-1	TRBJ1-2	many	TGCAGTGCTCCCCACGCTAACTATGGCTACACCTTC	CSAPHANYGYTF
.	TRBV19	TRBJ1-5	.	TGTGCCAGTAGTATCGTATCTAGCAATCAGCCCCAGCATTTT	CASSIVSSNQPQHF
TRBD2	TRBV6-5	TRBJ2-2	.	TGTGCCAGCAGTTCCGGACTAGCGGGGGGCAACACCGGGGAGCTGTTTTTT	CASSSGLAGGNTGELFF
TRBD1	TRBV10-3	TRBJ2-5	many	TGTGCCATCAGTGAGGTCCCAGGGGGCCAAGAGACCCAGTACTTC	CAISEVPGGQETQYF
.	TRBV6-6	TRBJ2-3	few	TGTGCCAGCAGTTACGCCAGAGACAGGGAGGGAGATACGCAGTATTTT	CASSYARDREGDTQYF
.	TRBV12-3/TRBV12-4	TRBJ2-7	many	TGTGCCAGCAGTTTTGTGGGTCTTCCCTACGAGCAGTACTTC	CASSFVGLPYEQYF
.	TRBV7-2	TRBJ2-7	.	TGTGCCAGCAGCCCCCCCCATGGCGTCAGGCAGTACTTC	CASSPPHGVRQYF
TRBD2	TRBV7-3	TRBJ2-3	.	TGTGCCAGCAGCTTACGTCCTAGCGGGGGATCAGATACGCAGTATTTT	CASSLRPSGGSDTQYF
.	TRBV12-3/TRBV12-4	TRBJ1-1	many	TGTGCCAGCAGTACCCCGCTCGGGGTGAACACTGAAGCTTTCTTT	CASSTPLGVNTEAFF
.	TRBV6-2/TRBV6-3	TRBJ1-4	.	TGTGCCAGCAGCCCGCGGGGAGATGAAAAACTGTTTTTT	CASSPRGDEKLFF
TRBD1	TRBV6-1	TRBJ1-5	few	TGTGCCAGCAGTCCACAGGGGGCTTACCAGCCCCAGCATTTT	CASSPQGAYQPQHF
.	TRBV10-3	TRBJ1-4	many	TGTGCCATCAGTGGGAGTAATGAGGAAAAACTGTTTTTT	CAISGSNEEKLFF
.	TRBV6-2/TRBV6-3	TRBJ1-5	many	TGTGCCAGCAGGCCTACAGGTCCTCACAACAATCAGCCCCAGCATTTT	CASRPTGPHNNQPQHF
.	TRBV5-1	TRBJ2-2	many	TGCGCCAGCAGCTTTGACACCGGGGAGCTGTTTTTT	CASSFDTGELFF
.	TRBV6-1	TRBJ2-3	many	TGTGCCAGCAGCCCGCCAGGGGCAGATACGCAGTATTTT	CASSPPGADTQYF
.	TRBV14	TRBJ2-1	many	TGTGCCAGCAGCCAAGACAGGGGCAACGAGCAGTTCTTC	CASSQDRGNEQFF
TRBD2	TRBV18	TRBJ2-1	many	TGTGCCAGCTCACGCGGGGGGGCCTCCTACAATGAGCAGTTCTTC	CASSRGGASYNEQFF
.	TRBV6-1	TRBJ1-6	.	TGTGCCAGCAGCTGGGGGCAGCCCAATTCACCCCTCCACTTT	CASSWGQPNSPLHF
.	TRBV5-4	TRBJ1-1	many	TGTGCCAGCAGCTTGGCAACAGCGAACACTGAAGCTTTCTTT	CASSLATANTEAFF
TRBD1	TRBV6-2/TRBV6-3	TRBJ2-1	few	TGTGCCAGCAGCCGGACAGGGACCAACAATGAGCAGTTCTTC	CASSRTGTNNEQFF
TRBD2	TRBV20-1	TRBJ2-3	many	TGCAGTGCTGGACGGACTAGCGGGACAGATACGCAGTATTTT	CSAGRTSGTDTQYF
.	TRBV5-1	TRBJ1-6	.	TGCGCCAGCAGCTTGGGGACCCATAATAATTCACCCCTCCACTTT	CASSLGTHNNSPLHF
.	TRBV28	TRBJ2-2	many	TGTGCCAGCAGGACGTTCGGGGAGCTGTTTTTT	CASRTFGELFF
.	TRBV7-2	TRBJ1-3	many	TGTGCCAGCAGCTGGGGGGGTCTCTCTGGAAACACCATATATTTT	CASSWGGLSGNTIYF
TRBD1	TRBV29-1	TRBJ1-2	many	TGCAGCGTTGGAAAAGTGGGACAGTCTAACTATGGCTACACCTTC	CSVGKVGQSNYGYTF
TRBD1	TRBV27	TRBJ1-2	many	TGTGCCAGCACCTCAGGGCCGACAGGGCGGGGCTATGGCTACACCTTC	CASTSGPTGRGYGYTF
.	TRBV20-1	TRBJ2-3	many	TGCAGTGCCTGGACGGTGAGCACAGATACGCAGTATTTT	CSAWTVSTDTQYF
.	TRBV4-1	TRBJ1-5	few	TGCGCCAGCAGCCAGGAGAGAAGCAATCAGCCCCAGCATTTT	CASSQERSNQPQHF
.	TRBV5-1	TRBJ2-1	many	TGCGCCAGCAGCTTGGATACATCTAAGCATGAGCAGTTCTTC	CASSLDTSKHEQFF
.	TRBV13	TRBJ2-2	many	TGTGCCAGCAGCTTAGGACAGGGATGGGCCGGGGAGCTGTTTTTT	CASSLGQGWAGELFF
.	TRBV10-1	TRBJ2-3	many	TGCGCCAGCAGTCCAGGAGCAGATACGCAGTATTTT	CASSPGADTQYF
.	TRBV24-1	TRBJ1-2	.	TGCCTTCAGTCGGGCTATGGCTACACCTTC	CLQSGYGYTF
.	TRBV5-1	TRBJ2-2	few	TGCGCCAGCAGCTTGTTAAGCTCGAACACCGGGGAGCTGTTTTTT	CASSLLSSNTGELFF
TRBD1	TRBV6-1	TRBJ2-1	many	TGTGCCAGCAGTCCGACCGGGACAGGGGGCAATGAGCAGTTCTTC	CASSPTGTGGNEQFF